This TCR beta chain emerged from a study of cytomegalovirus exposure and HLA in healthy donors (TCRdb year 2017). For context, the study as a whole: An earlier analysis of roughly 500 of the donors reported 276 Gb of sequence data and 90 million to 120 million unique TCR beta sequences obtained from around 190 million T cells. Roughly 290 gigabases of sequencing data and roughly 81 million unique TCR sequences made up an early release that covered 500 to 650 HLA-typed donors. Among the roughly 370 genotyped donors, around 79% belonged to the genetic ancestry cluster associated with self-reported Caucasian donors. The aim of the study was to test whether cataloging public T cell receptors could identify signatures of past pathogen exposure. The study used immunosequencing to profile the T cell repertoires of 600 to 850 subjects and linked those repertoires to cytomegalovirus serostatus. Along with the approximately 650-subject first cohort, a separate validation cohort of 120 different subjects was used. The study combined high-throughput TCR immunosequencing, statistical association of individual TCRs with disease status, and machine learning to predict cytomegalovirus infection status. A later analysis re-examined previously published TCR beta repertoires from roughly 720 donors and added high-resolution HLA genotyping to investigate patterns of TCR occurrence. In the later analysis, no new phenotypic data were used to find candidate immune exposures; instead, reliance was placed on TCR beta sequences and their occurrence across donors. An earlier analysis of some 500 of the donors used high-throughput TCR beta sequencing to judge whether each TCR beta V gene segment behaved as functional or pseudogenic. Donor age, sex, ethnicity and CMV serostatus were collected together with the repertoire data. Genome-wide SNP genotypes for about three fifths of the 666 donors were used in a later genetic analysis, which treated that subset as a discovery cohort. Every repertoire in the discovery cohort had been generated on one and the same sequencing platform. Both class I and class II loci were covered by HLA typing, at four-digit resolution. The number of typed donors differed by locus: about 620-630 for A, B, C, DRB1 and DQB1; 522 for DQA1; fewer than 610 for DPA1; and around 470 for DPB1. A handful of DR-DQ haplotypes were handled as single units for association and clustering because linkage in the cohort was strong. Among 300 to 500 genotyped donors of the cohort, an average of approximately 200,000 unique TCR beta nucleotide sequences was sequenced per donor, of which 15% to 20% were non-productive.

Reading the germline V gene gives CDR1 SGHRS and CDR2 YFSETQ. From the cysteine through the phenylalanine, the CDR3 covers 14 amino acids. Only CDR3 DNA remains: 42 bases, in frame from the first base. At the junction V is shortened by 4 bases and J by 3 bases; bases outside the gene matches: 3. The cohort consisted of 600 to 750 healthy bone marrow donors. At the time of sampling, every cohort member was nominally healthy, though immune exposures that went unrecorded were likely present. The donor was CMV seronegative and was included in the group of a few hundred seronegative cohort members. A peripheral blood sample was provided by each donor, and peripheral blood mononuclear cells were used for TCR beta sequencing. The Qiagen DNeasy Blood Extraction Kit was used to extract genomic DNA from the blood cell samples. Library preparation was by the immunoSEQ multiplex PCR assay. A mixture of 60 forward primers for TCR Vbeta segments and 13 reverse primers for TCR Jbeta segments was used in the multiplex PCR. A multiplex PCR assay on genomic DNA amplified the CDR3 region of rearranged TCR beta genes. Amplified TCR beta libraries were sequenced as 87-base-pair reads on the Illumina HiSeq System. Per the source publication's procedure: A later analysis counted about 82 million unique TCR beta chains across the 666 repertoires, and roughly 10 million of these chains were shared by at least two donors. A nearest-neighbor algorithm error-corrected the raw reads and collapsed the reads into unique sequences, merging closely related sequences to remove PCR and sequencing errors. CDR3 sequences were aligned to IMGT reference sequences to assign V, D and J gene segments. Each retained sequence needed at least a six-nucleotide match to both a V gene segment and a J gene segment. A rearrangement counted as productive if the CDR3 had no stop codons and remained in frame with V and J, and every other rearrangement counted as non-productive. CDR3 was defined according to IMGT convention as the region running from the second conserved V-encoded cysteine to the conserved J-encoded phenylalanine. The earlier analysis of some 540 of the donors excluded any sequence lacking an unambiguous match to a single V gene segment. In an earlier analysis of several hundred of the donors, V segments were called functional above 56.7% productive rearrangements and were called segregating when the between-donor standard deviation exceeded 5%. A statistical classification framework was developed to diagnose cytomegalovirus status using the catalog of TCR beta chain sequences. In a later analysis, TCR nucleotide sequences were compared against IMGT/GENE-DB human TR gene sequences so that V and J genes could be assigned. In a later analysis, CDR3 sequences and most-parsimonious VDJ recombination scenarios were assigned using the TCRdist pipeline. In a later analysis, each TCR beta chain was defined by its CDR3 amino acid sequence together with its V-gene family, and reads without a unique V-gene family were excluded. As a way to deal with suspected cross-contamination and a sequencing artifact, a later analysis dropped nearly 600 nucleotide sequences that were highly shared and had low generation probability. For each public chain, a later analysis derived a clonal expansion index from normalized ranks of inferred template counts within each repertoire. A later analysis computed generation probabilities with a VDJ recombination model fitted to out-of-frame rearrangements, and checked the results against IGoR. In a later analysis, hypergeometric tests were used to score TCR-TCR, TCR-HLA and TCR-CMV co-occurrence, with a repertoire-size bias correction applied to TCR pairs. To estimate false discovery rates, a later analysis permuted the HLA or CMV assignments 20 times. In a later analysis, co-occurring TCRs were grouped using DBSCAN, and TCRdist sequence similarity was added for clustering within HLA-allele-positive subsets. For co-occurrence clustering, repertoires with fewer than 30,000 or more than 120,000 public chains were excluded, along with roughly 5 repertoires with anomalous nucleotide sharing. This immuneACCESS table, as held by TCRdb, lists in-frame sequences with V and J called but not all clones. Of the missing ones, under half trace to an unresolved V gene in checked studies; the others have no known cause. That table gives V, J and clone size, and the DNA gave D and trimming. The table for this sample records about 150,000 clones. Together, the top ten hold around 1.5% of the sample.

The investigation overall reported the following: The presence/absence analyses assumed that sequencing depth was roughly uniform across donors, and that assumption may not be true. Because counts were too low, around 17 rarely observed V segments, including chromosome 9 orphons, were left out of the earlier analysis of about 500 of the donors. A total of fewer than 200 TCR beta chains were listed by the study as associated with cytomegalovirus. In a later analysis, some 17,000 TCR beta sequences were associated with specific HLA alleles at a false discovery rate of 0.05. HLA typing was unavailable for some donors at each locus, so association tests used only the typed subset. The cohort was sequenced for TCR beta chains only, and without alpha or paired-chain data the features that could be detected were limited. According to a later genetic analysis, donors in an Asian-associated ancestry cluster had fewer N-insertions in productive TCRs than the approximately 650-donor mean. Linkage disequilibrium might explain the correlated functional status among segregating V segments, but an unknown experimental factor could not be excluded. A further reported finding was that TCR beta sequences accurately predicted the HLA-A and HLA-B alleles for most subjects in the first cohort. In vitro tests confirmed that a few of the cytomegalovirus-associated TCR beta chains recognize cytomegalovirus antigens. Some IMGT-functional V segments, including TRBV6-2 and TRBV6-3, could not be told apart with the 87-base-pair reads, so those segments were excluded. Compared with equally common non-associated chains, HLA-associated TCR beta chains in a later analysis were more clonally expanded and had lower generation probabilities. Most CMV-associated TCR beta chains appeared to be HLA-restricted in a later analysis, and the HLA associations seemed to be driven largely by CMV exposure. Assigning TCR associations to individual alleles was difficult when HLA alleles, especially DR and DQ, strongly co-occurred. The classifier was reported to diagnose cytomegalovirus status with high specificity and sensitivity in both the original and validation cohorts. Across donors, most TCR sequences were observed very rarely, whereas some public TCRs were present in many individuals. A later analysis found that TCR association rates varied across HLA loci, with DRB1 alleles showing the most associated TCRs and HLA-C alleles the fewest. In an earlier analysis of some 640 of the donors, most TCR beta V segments were observed in productive rearrangements about 87% or about 30% of the time, broadly matching IMGT annotations. Several of the top co-occurrence clusters appeared to be linked to parvovirus B19, influenza, CMV and Epstein-Barr virus, according to a later analysis. The only immune exposure information available for the cohort was CMV serostatus. According to the authors, the approach could potentially be generalized to other disease states and immunological phenotypes. A cluster of highly shared sequence variants was judged likely to represent a technical artifact of the sequencing pipeline. In a later genetic analysis, a missense DCLRE1C variant was associated with V-gene and J-gene trimming of TCR beta chains, and the association was replicated in an independent cohort.

As concerns this clone: What this receptor recognizes is not known. The identical CDR3 is also encoded by other nucleotide sequences in the sample.

Recombination connected TRBV5-1 to TRBJ2-3; TRBD1 matches 9 bases in the middle. Sequencing input: PBMCs. This TCR was recovered from a woman between 50 and 59 years old in good health and CMV-seronegative. The nucleotide sequence is TGCGCCAGCAGCCCGGGACAGGGAACAGATACGCAGTATTTT. This sequence encodes CASSPGQGTDTQYF.